What follows are 7 T cell receptor beta chains derived from one specimen sequenced in a study of shared clonotypes between healthy human individuals (dated by TCRdb to the early 2020s). The library relied on the immunoSEQ multiplex PCR assay. TCRdb mirrors the immuneACCESS table, restricted to in-frame sequences. Some clones are absent from its copies; in checked studies, under half trace to an unresolved V gene, and the reason for the others is unknown. Within this sample are more than 2,000,000 clones, with more than 90% of them counted one time only. Around 0.14% of the sample comes from the top ten. The source material was naive CD4+ T cells sorted from blood. According to the study, the label for this sample's cell subset or site signals: CD45RA+ positively selected. All receptors derive from a man aged 18 to 29 in good health.

This sequence joins TRBV28 and TRBJ1-4; TRBD1 is a possible D gene (6 bases). Looked up from germline, CDR1 is MDHEN and CDR2 is SYDVKM. V shed 4 bases and J shed 7 bases, with 13 bases lying between them. CDR3 length: 14 residues. CDR3 coding DNA: TGTGCCAGCAGTTGGGGGGCTGGGGGTGAAAAACTGTTTTTT. This codes for CASSWGAGGEKLFF.

The rearrangement links TRBV27 to TRBJ2-7; D gene unclear. The CDR3 runs 16 residues. V was shortened by 3 bases and J by 2 bases, with 17 bases between the two germline ends. Germline-derived CDR1 and CDR2 are MNHEY and SMNVEV (reference sequence). The CDR3 is CASSFSSQAFPYEQYF. CDR3 coding DNA: TGTGCCAGCAGTTTTTCCAGCCAGGCCTTCCCCTACGAGCAGTACTTC.

This chain uses TRBV6-1 with TRBJ2-5; 8 bases are a match to TRBD1. Unmatched junction bases numbered 5, after V lost 6 bases and J lost 5 bases. Germline CDR1 reads MNHNS; CDR2 reads SASEGT. The CDR3 runs 13 residues. CDR3 amino acids: CASRQGASETQYF. DNA for the CDR3: TGTGCCAGCAGGCAGGGGGCTTCGGAGACCCAGTACTTC.

Turning to this clone: Other DNA sequences in the sample encode the same CDR3. This chain links TRBV5-1 with TRBJ2-7; 11 bases line up with TRBD1. CDR3 length: 14 amino acids. Germline CDR1 reads SGHRS; CDR2 reads YFSETQ. V was clipped by 4 bases and J by 6 bases; unmatched bases: 6. The CDR3: CASSGRGQGGEQYF. CDR3 sequence (DNA): TGCGCCAGCAGCGGAAGGGGACAGGGGGGCGAGCAGTACTTC.

V gene TRBV5-4 combines with J gene TRBJ2-5; D ambiguous. The CDR3 totals 11 residues. Trimming left V 3 bases short and J 4 bases short, with 4 bases between. Germline-derived CDR1 and CDR2 are SGHNT and YYREEE (reference sequence). The CDR3 coding sequence is TGTGCCAGCAGCTATTCAGAGACCCAGTACTTC. Translation: CASSYSETQYF.

V usage is TRBV10-3 and J usage is TRBJ2-2; 8 bases are shared with TRBD2. This CDR3 spans 18 amino acids. V lost 4 bases to trimming and J lost 4 bases; unmatched junction nucleotides: 14. Germline V gene data show CDR1 as ENHRY and CDR2 as SYGVKD. CDR3 loop: CAISASSGPGRGTGELFF. Here the CDR3 DNA reads TGTGCCATCAGTGCTTCTAGCGGGCCCGGGCGTGGCACCGGGGAGCTGTTTTTT.

The chain has TRBV5-1 and TRBJ2-7; tentative D call: TRBD1 (5 bases). CDR1 SGHRS and CDR2 YFSETQ come from the germline V gene. V was pared by 5 bases and J by 3 bases, with 15 bases between. The length of the CDR3 is 14 residues. Here the CDR3 DNA reads TGCGCCAGCAGGGGTGGGATAACAGGCTACGAGCAGTACTTC. The encoded protein is CASRGGITGYEQYF.